The 8 T cell receptor beta chains below were found in one sample sequenced in a study of CD8 T cells in ankylosing spondylitis. Study-wide results and caveats: Characteristic, it appeared, of ankylosing spondylitis blood was a TCR beta motif of roughly 8 highly homologous variants.

For these receptors, no antigen is known. TCRdb reprocessed the 5' RACE reads via MiXCR and lists one record per CDR3 protein. This sample has more than 400,000 distinct CDR3 sequences, with less than 6% found just once. The sequencing sample was made of blood, either unsorted or a sorted T cell fraction (not recorded which). Source of these receptors: a male donor with ankylosing spondylitis.

This clonotype was picked up many times. The chain links TRBV10-3 to TRBJ2-5; TRBD1 is a possible D gene (6 bases). V lost 0 bases to trimming and J lost 5 bases, with 19 bases between them. CDR1 and CDR2 (germline): ENHRY, SYGVKD. This CDR3 contains 17 residues. CDR3 protein: CAISESTGNALAETQYF. The CDR3 DNA is TGTGCCATCAGTGAGTCGACAGGCAATGCCCTAGCTGAGACCCAGTACTTC.

The chain is built from TRBV29-1 and TRBJ2-7, with D perhaps TRBD1 (5 bases). Trimming shortened V by 5 bases and J by 1 base, and 12 bases separated the two germline ends. Per germline, CDR1 SQVTM and CDR2 ANQGSEA. This CDR3 region has 13 residues. The CDR3 loop is CSVSGKGSYEQYF. CDR3 bases: TGCAGCGTTTCAGGGAAGGGTTCCTACGAGCAGTACTTC.

This clonotype appeared many times. The chain couples TRBV20-1 to TRBJ2-3; 9 nucleotides match TRBD2. This CDR3 spans 16 amino acids. V lost 2 bases and J lost 2; bases outside the gene matches: 8. Germline lookup yields CDR1 DFQATT and CDR2 SNEGSKA (reference sequence). The CDR3 loop reads CSARPFSGSPTDTQYF. The DNA of the CDR3 is TGCAGTGCTAGACCCTTTAGCGGGAGCCCCACAGATACGCAGTATTTT.

This clonotype was detected only a few times. Mismatch with germline at one junction end may stem from a read error. The rearrangement uses TRBV2 and TRBJ1-1, with TRBD1 matching 11 bases. Germline assignment: CDR1 SNHLY and CDR2 FYNNEI. This CDR3 has 13 residues. The CDR3 spells CASRPGQGAEVFF. The CDR3 bases are TGTGCCAGCAGACCCGGACAGGGGGCGGAAGTTTTCTTT.

This clonotype was seen repeatedly, ten times or more. V usage is TRBV9 and J usage is TRBJ2-7; 12 positions agree with TRBD2. This CDR3 has 16 residues. V dropped 2 bases and J dropped 3; count of bases not matched to a gene: 6. Germline CDR1 reads SGDLS; CDR2 reads YYNGEE. This CDR3 is CASSVSILAGGYEQYF. DNA of the CDR3: TGTGCCAGCAGCGTCAGTATACTAGCGGGAGGCTACGAGCAGTACTTC.

At least ten counts were recorded for this clonotype. CDR3 sequence reads: CASRLRQGLNEQFF. The CDR3 DNA reads as TGCGCCAGCAGGCTACGACAGGGGTTGAATGAGCAGTTCTTC. The rearrangement joins TRBV5-1 to TRBJ2-1; 8 positions agree with TRBD1. Germline-derived CDR1 and CDR2 are SGHRS and YFSETQ. V lost 5 bases and J lost 7; bases outside the gene matches: 8. The CDR3 sequence is 14 residues long. The full variable domain, completed using reference TRBV5-1 and TRBJ2-1, is KAGVTQTPRYLIKTRGQQVTLSCSPISGHRSVSWYQQTPGQGLQFLFEYFSETQRNKGNFPGRFSGRQFSNSRSEMNVSTLELGDSALYLCASRLRQGLNEQFFGPGTRLTVL.

Many counts were recorded for this clonotype. The rearrangement links TRBV24-1 to TRBJ2-1, with unresolved D. Germline V lookup: CDR1 KGHDR, CDR2 SFDVKD. V was pared by 8 bases and J by 8 bases, with 18 bases between. The CDR3 extends over 14 amino acids. CDR3 residues: CATTPRLPTDEQFF. In DNA, the CDR3 is TGTGCCACCACCCCCCGACTTCCGACCGATGAGCAGTTCTTC.

This clonotype was seen repeatedly, ten times or more. This chain links TRBV6-1 with TRBJ2-7; possibly TRBD1 for D (6 bases). CDR3 length equals 14 residues. The V and J ends lost 10 bases and 7 bases respectively, with 23 bases between them. The germline CDR1 and CDR2 sequences are MNHNS and SASEGT. The CDR3 coding sequence is TGTGCCATCAGAAGGAGACAGGACCTACGAGAGCAGTACTTC. Protein: CAIRRRQDLREQYF.